Each of the 24 T cell receptor beta chains below was sequenced from the same sample in a study of tumor-infiltrating lymphocytes in primary liver carcinoma. The source material, about 18-31 mg of unsorted bulk tissue, was used to co-extract RNA and DNA. A primer matching the constant region was used to make TCR beta cDNA from approximately 0.45 ug of total RNA. Three nested multiplex PCR rounds, a slightly modified ARM-PCR, produced the libraries for TCR beta. A C-beta reverse primer was combined with TRBV1-TRBV30 forward primers in the first two PCR rounds, and each round had roughly 11 cycles. TCRdb passed the multiplex PCR reads through MiXCR, listing each CDR3 protein once. The sample shows some 30,000 distinct CDR3 sequences, approximately 76% of them seen only once. The source material was liver tumor tissue from sampling region 3. Subset given: tumor region T3, left-lateral pole. The receptor set was obtained from a woman in her 30s with primary liver carcinoma and hepatitis B virus infection.

Note on this clonotype: In this CDR3 the conserved last residue, phenylalanine or tryptophan, is missing, so a read error is likely. The chain uses TRBV4-3 and TRBJ2-7, with 8 bases identical to TRBD1. The CDR3 sequence is 15 residues long. Germline values: CDR1 LGHNA, CDR2 YSLEER. CDR3 nucleotide sequence: TGTGCCAGCAGCCAAGATCGATGGACAGGGCGGGAACAGTACATC. Amino acid sequence: CASSQDRWTGREQYI.

With respect to this clonotype: A read error may account for a junction end that differs from germline. The CDR3 region is CGAGRQGTNDQFF. In nucleotides, the CDR3 is TGCGGCGCCGGAAGACAGGGGACCAATGACCAGTTCTTC. The chain joins TRBV29-1 to TRBJ2-1, with 8 positions matching TRBD1. The CDR3 spans 13 residues. Looked up from germline, CDR1 is SQVTM and CDR2 is ANQGSEA.

The rearrangement uses TRBV11-2 and TRBJ2-1, with D unclear. Trimming stripped 3 bases from V and 4 bases from J, with 13 bases between. Germline-derived CDR1 and CDR2 are SGHAT and FQNNGV. This CDR3 is 15 amino acids long. Here the CDR3 reads CASSFDGVDYNEQFF. The CDR3 DNA reads as TGTGCCAGCAGCTTTGATGGCGTAGATTACAATGAGCAGTTCTTC.

V gene TRBV11-1 combines with J gene TRBJ2-3; 11 nucleotides match TRBD2. V was pared by 9 bases and J by 3 bases, with 20 bases of the junction left unmatched. The CDR3 runs to 19 residues. From germline, CDR1 is SGHAT and CDR2 FQDESV (reference sequence). CDR3 residues: CARSMRVPTSGRATDTQYF. For the CDR3, the DNA is TGTGCCAGAAGCATGAGGGTCCCTACTAGCGGGAGAGCGACAGATACGCAGTATTTT.

This clonotype was picked up many times. This chain uses TRBV28 with TRBJ1-6, with a weak D call TRBD1 (5 bases). Germline V gene lookup returns CDR1 MDHEN and CDR2 SYDVKM. Trimming took 6 bases from V and 7 from J, leaving 13 bases between them. This CDR3 comprises 14 residues. The CDR3 bases are TGTGCCAGCAGAATAGACAGATACAATTCACCCCTCCACTTT. This translates into CASRIDRYNSPLHF. Full variable domain (outside the CDR3, taken from reference TRBV28 and TRBJ1-6): DVKVTQSSRYLVKRTGEKVFLECVQDMDHENMFWYRQDPGLGLRLIYFSYDVKMKEKGDIPEGYSVSREKKERFSLILESASTNQTSMYLCASRIDRYNSPLHFGNGTRLTVT.

On this clonotype: No conserved phenylalanine or tryptophan is present at the end of the CDR3, so a read error is the likely explanation. The chain couples TRBV11-2 to TRBJ2-5; 8 nucleotides align to TRBD1. The CDR3 spans 17 residues. Germline CDR1 and CDR2: SGHAT and FQNNGV. The V gene end was trimmed by 5 bases and the J gene end by 5 bases; junction bases not matched to a gene: 16. The CDR3 bases are TGTGCCAGCAGCCCCTCTGGACAGGGAGTTGGGAAGGAGACCCAGTACTTA. Amino acids: CASSPSGQGVGKETQYL.

Of note for this clonotype: The junction shows a germline mismatch at one end, possibly a read error. The J gene is TRBJ1-5, the V gene TRBV7-8, with 7 bases that match TRBD1. The CDR3 spans 15 residues. Germline values: CDR1 SGHVS, CDR2 FQNEAQ. The CDR3 sequence: CATSLLVTGDKSQHF. DNA of the CDR3: TGTGCCACCAGCTTACTTGTAACAGGGGACAAGTCCCAGCATTTT.

On this clonotype itself: Because it lacks the conserved phenylalanine or tryptophan at the end, this CDR3 is likely a read error. V and J are TRBV11-2 and TRBJ2-4; the D gene is possibly TRBD1 (6 bases). The V gene's germline CDR1 is SGHAT and CDR2 FQNNGV. The ends were cut back, 0 bases at V and 8 bases at J, with 14 bases in the middle. The CDR3 is 15 residues long. CDR3: CASSLDSWGRDIQYY. The CDR3 DNA follows: TGTGCCAGCAGCTTAGATAGTTGGGGGCGCGACATTCAGTACTAC.

About this clonotype: The junction departs from the called germline gene at one end, perhaps through a read error. The V call is TRBV11-2, the J call TRBJ1-2; 7 positions match TRBD1. CDR3 size: 13 residues. Germline V gene data show CDR1 as SGHAT and CDR2 as FQNNGV. This CDR3 is CVSAQGGGGGYTF. CDR3 sequence (DNA): TGCGTCAGCGCTCAGGGGGGGGGTGGAGGCTACACCTTC.

To note about this clonotype: In this CDR3 the conserved last residue, phenylalanine or tryptophan, is missing, so a read error is likely. V is TRBV11-2 and J is TRBJ2-2, with TRBD1 matching 8 bases. From germline, CDR1 is SGHAT and CDR2 FQNNGV. The CDR3 covers 15 residues. Here the CDR3 reads CGSSVETGDTGELFL. For the CDR3, the DNA is TGTGGCAGTAGCGTAGAGACAGGGGACACCGGGGAGCTGTTTTTG.

Turning to this clonotype: An end of the junction differs from the germline gene, which may be a read error. CDR3: CARSFSSPLQAFF. The CDR3, as DNA: TGTGCCAGAAGTTTTTCCTCACCACTCCAAGCTTTCTTT. The chain has TRBV28 and TRBJ1-1; the D is unclear. This CDR3 has 13 residues. CDR1 and CDR2 from the germline V gene are MDHEN and SYDVKM.

Only one count was recorded for this clonotype. V gene TRBV6-5 combines with J gene TRBJ2-2, with a weak D call TRBD1 (6 bases). The CDR3 runs to 15 residues. From germline, CDR1 is MNHEY and CDR2 SVGAGI. Deletions cut 5 bases from V and 9 bases from J, with 19 bases between. This CDR3 is CASSPRTEFSRELFF. The CDR3 nucleotides read TGTGCCAGCAGTCCGCGGACAGAGTTCTCCAGGGAGCTGTTTTTT.

About this clonotype: A read error is likely, as this CDR3 ends without the conserved phenylalanine or tryptophan. The gene calls are TRBV7-9 and TRBJ2-2; no firm D call. The CDR3 has 12 amino acids. Germline CDR1 is SEHNR and CDR2 is FQNEAQ (reference sequence). Trimming took off 4 bases at V and 8 bases at J, with 8 bases between the two ends. In DNA form, the CDR3 reads TGTGCCAGCAGCTCAAGAGGTGGGGAGCTGTTTTCT. It specifies CASSSRGGELFS.

Details on this clonotype: A much larger clone differs by one base, so this may be a read error. The chain couples TRBV6-2 or TRBV6-3 to TRBJ2-3, with D uncertain. This CDR3 comprises 13 residues. CDR1 MNHEY and CDR2 SVGEGT come from the germline V gene. The DNA of the CDR3 is TGTGCCAGCAGTTACTCTAGCATAGATTCGCAGTATTTT. Translation gives CASSYSSIDSQYF.

This clonotype was seen many times. The chain carries TRBV12-3 or TRBV12-4 and TRBJ2-7; 9 bases are shared with TRBD1. V was pared by 5 bases and J by 13 bases, with 6 bases of the junction left unmatched. CDR3 length: 11 residues. CDR3 sequence (DNA): TGTGCCAGCAGTCTGGACAGGGGCATTTACTTC. Its translation: CASSLDRGIYF.

This chain links TRBV11-2 with TRBJ1-1; TRBD1 aligns across 8 bases. The CDR3 consists of 20 residues. The V segment lost 5 bases and the J segment 2 bases; nucleotides outside the gene matches: 22. Germline lookup yields CDR1 SGHAT and CDR2 FQNNGV. The CDR3 DNA is TGTGCCAGCAGCGCTCGGGACAGGAGGCGCAATGGGTGGAGTAACACTGAAGCTTTCTTT. It codes for CASSARDRRRNGWSNTEAFF.

This clonotype was seen only once. This sequence joins TRBV11-2 and TRBJ2-5; 9 bases map to TRBD1. CDR1 and CDR2 from the germline V gene are SGHAT and FQNNGV. J was trimmed by 8 bases and V by 5 bases; bases with no gene match: 15. The CDR3 consists of 16 residues. This CDR3 reads CASSTRTGGAKKTQYF. In nucleotides, the CDR3 is TGTGCCAGCAGCACAAGAACAGGGGGCGCTAAAAAAACCCAGTACTTC.

Of note for this clonotype: At one end the junction does not follow the germline gene, possibly because of a read error. This CDR3 is CASNTYPRSEETQYF. The DNA of the CDR3 is TGTGCCAGCAACACCTACCCCAGGAGCGAGGAGACCCAGTATTTC. The chain has TRBV12-3 or TRBV12-4 and TRBJ2-5; no clear D. This CDR3 has 15 residues.

The chain uses TRBV11-2 and TRBJ2-7; D might be TRBD1 (5 bases). V shed 6 bases and J shed 3 bases, with 27 bases lying between them. CDR1 and CDR2 (germline): SGHAT, FQNNGV. This CDR3 region has 18 residues. The CDR3 DNA sequence: TGTGCCAGCAGTTTGTCCACCGACAGCTCCCTCGGGCTCTACGAGCAGTACTTC. Translated: CASSLSTDSSLGLYEQYF.

The chain couples TRBV12-3 or TRBV12-4 to TRBJ2-2, with a possible D match to TRBD2 (5 bases). Deletions cut 1 base from V and 14 bases from J, with 17 bases between. CDR3 size: 14 residues. The CDR3 loop is CASSLGAGPGKLFF. CDR3 bases: TGTGCCAGCAGTTTAGGCGCGGGCCCCGGGAAACTGTTTTTT.

On this clonotype: One base away lies a much larger clone, so this may be a sequencing read error. The CDR3 sequence: CASGQRRGNTQYF. The CDR3 DNA reads TGTGCCAGCGGCCAGCGACGGGGGAATACGCAGTATTTT. The chain couples TRBV11-2 to TRBJ2-3, with D maybe TRBD2 (6 bases). The CDR3 has 13 residues. The V gene's germline CDR1 is SGHAT and CDR2 FQNNGV. The V gene lost 8 bases and the J gene lost 7 bases, with 16 bases spanning the gap. The full variable domain, its missing parts supplied by reference TRBV11-2 and TRBJ2-3, is EAGVAQSPRYKIIEKRQSVAFWCNPISGHATLYWYQQILGQGPKLLIQFQNNGVVDDSQLPKDRFSAERLKGVDSTLKIQPAKLEDSAVYLCASGQRRGNTQYFGPGTRLTVL.

The V gene is TRBV6-6, the J gene TRBJ1-5; D ambiguous. The V end lost 2 bases, the J end lost 3 bases, and 14 bases lay between the germline ends. In germline, CDR1 is MNHNY, CDR2 SVGAGI (reference sequence). The CDR3 has 16 residues. CDR3 loop: CASSYRVEYINQPQHF. In DNA form, the CDR3 reads TGTGCCAGCAGTTACCGAGTAGAGTATATCAATCAGCCCCAGCATTTT.

The CDR3 region is CSVEQIQGRQDSAETSGDTDTQYF. CDR3 sequence (DNA): TGCAGCGTAGAGCAGATACAAGGCCGACAGGATTCGGCGGAAACTAGCGGAGACACAGATACGCAGTATTTT. The chain uses TRBV29-1 and TRBJ2-3; 8 positions match TRBD2. This CDR3 has 24 amino acids. Trimming at V came to 6 bases and at J to 2 bases, leaving 37 bases not matched to a gene. Looked up from germline, CDR1 is SQVTM and CDR2 is ANQGSEA.

Details on this clonotype: One junction end disagrees with the germline gene, perhaps due to a read error. The rearrangement uses TRBV11-2 and TRBJ2-2, with D hard to call. Germline values: CDR1 SGHAT, CDR2 FQNNGV. CDR3 length equals 16 residues. CDR3 amino acids: CTSSPDPQLNIGELFF. In nucleotides, the CDR3 is TGTACCAGCAGCCCCGATCCCCAATTGAACATAGGGGAGCTGTTTTTT.